The 9 T cell receptor beta chains reported below all come from one sample, sequenced in a study of T cells after posttransplantation cyclophosphamide. The assay was immunoSEQ multiplex PCR, and TCRdb's table has in-frame clones only and misses some. The sample lists about 11,000 clones; approximately 95% were seen once. Sequencing was performed on naive CD8+ T cells sorted from PBMCs. Receptors originate from a man aged 25-40 years in good health and a related stem cell transplant donor.

The chain joins TRBV10-3 to TRBJ2-1; no clear D. CDR3 length: 13 amino acids. CDR1 ENHRY and CDR2 SYGVKD come from the germline V gene. Trimming shortened V by 6 bases and J by 1 base, and 7 bases separated the two germline ends. The CDR3 DNA sequence: TGTGCCATCAGGACTGAGTCCTACAATGAGCAGTTCTTC. Translation: CAIRTESYNEQFF.

CDR3 region: CASSFGMGPDTQYF. DNA for the CDR3: TGTGCCAGCAGCTTCGGGATGGGCCCAGATACGCAGTATTTT. The chain has TRBV13 and TRBJ2-3, with D tentatively TRBD2 (5 bases). This CDR3 spans 14 amino acids. From germline, CDR1 is PRHDT and CDR2 FYEKMQ (reference sequence). V shed 3 bases and J shed 4 bases, with 11 bases lying between them. The variable domain in full, completed from reference TRBV13 and TRBJ2-3, reads AAGVIQSPRHLIKEKRETATLKCYPIPRHDTVYWYQQGPGQDPQFLISFYEKMQSDKGSIPDRFSAQQFSDYHSELNMSSLELGDSALYFCASSFGMGPDTQYFGPGTRLTVL.

The J gene is TRBJ2-6, the V gene TRBV27; D gene ambiguous. V gave up 2 bases and J gave up 2 bases, with 7 bases separating them. The germline CDR1 and CDR2 sequences are MNHEY and SMNVEV (reference sequence). CDR3 length: 15 residues. CDR3 loop: CASSLLPAGANVLTF. The CDR3 bases are TGTGCCAGCAGTTTACTCCCAGCTGGGGCCAACGTCCTGACTTTC.

This clone appeared once. The chain links TRBV14 to TRBJ2-2; TRBD1 agrees at 11 bases. V lost 0 bases and J lost 4; bases outside the gene matches: 4. Germline CDR1 reads SGHDN; CDR2 reads FVKESK. This CDR3 is 17 amino acids long. The CDR3 sequence is CASSQEGTGGATGELFF. In DNA, the CDR3 is TGTGCCAGCAGCCAAGAGGGGACAGGGGGAGCCACCGGGGAGCTGTTTTTT.

In its sample, this clone was seen once. V is TRBV4-3 and J is TRBJ2-1; D unclear. The germline gives CDR1 LGHNA, CDR2 YSLEER. The CDR3 has 15 residues. Trimming cost V 0 bases and J 5 bases, with 11 bases left between them. This CDR3 is CASSQDAGLDNEQFF. DNA for the CDR3: TGCGCCAGCAGCCAAGATGCAGGTTTAGACAATGAGCAGTTCTTC.

The chain carries TRBV13 and TRBJ2-2; 12 bases match TRBD2. The CDR3 covers 19 residues. The germline CDR1 and CDR2 sequences are PRHDT and FYEKMQ (reference sequence). V trimming: 4 bases; J trimming: 0 bases; junction bases outside the gene matches: 9. This CDR3 is CASSSTRTSGAANTGELFF. CDR3 coding DNA: TGTGCCAGCAGCTCGACACGGACTAGCGGGGCGGCGAACACCGGGGAGCTGTTTTTT.

The genes are TRBV25-1 and TRBJ1-5; 8 bases align to TRBD1. Unmatched junction bases numbered 8, after V lost 2 bases and J lost 5 bases. Germline-derived CDR1 and CDR2 are MGHDK and SYGVNS. This CDR3 contains 16 residues. CDR3 DNA sequence: TGTGCCAGCAGTGAAGGGCCAGGGGGCGCCCATCAGCCCCAGCATTTT. Its protein product is CASSEGPGGAHQPQHF. Full variable domain (remainder filled in from reference TRBV25-1 and TRBJ1-5): EADIYQTPRYLVIGTGKKITLECSQTMGHDKMYWYQQDPGMELHLIHYSYGVNSTEKGDLSSESTVSRIRTEHFPLTLESARPSHTSQYLCASSEGPGGAHQPQHFGDGTRLSIL.

This chain uses TRBV7-9 with TRBJ2-3; TRBD1 matches 7 bases. Germline CDR1 SEHNR, CDR2 FQNEAQ (reference sequence). This CDR3 has 16 residues. The junction had 7 bases not matched to a gene; V was cut back by 1 base and J by 3 bases. CDR3 nucleotide sequence: TGTGCCAGCAGCTTAGTCAAGGGGGCTCCGACAGATACGCAGTATTTT. Encoded protein: CASSLVKGAPTDTQYF.

The count of this clone is one. This chain uses TRBV19 with TRBJ2-7, with 7 nucleotides matching TRBD1. Looked up from germline, CDR1 is LNHDA and CDR2 is SQIVND (reference sequence). With 5 bases clipped from V and 2 bases from J, the junction kept 6 bases outside the gene matches. This CDR3 is built from 14 residues. CDR3 bases: TGTGCCAGTAGTGTCCGACAGGGAACCTACGAGCAGTACTTC. The encoded protein is CASSVRQGTYEQYF.